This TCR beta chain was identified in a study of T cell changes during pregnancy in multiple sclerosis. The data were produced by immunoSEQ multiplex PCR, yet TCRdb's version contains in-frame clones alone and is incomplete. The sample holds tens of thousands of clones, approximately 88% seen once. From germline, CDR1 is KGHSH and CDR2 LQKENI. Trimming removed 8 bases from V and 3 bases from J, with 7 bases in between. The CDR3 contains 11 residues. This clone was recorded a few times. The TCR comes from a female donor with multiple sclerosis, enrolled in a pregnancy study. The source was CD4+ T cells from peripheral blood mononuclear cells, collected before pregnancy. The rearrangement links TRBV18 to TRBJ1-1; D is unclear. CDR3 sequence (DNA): TGTGCCAGCCGACGGGACACTGAAGCTTTCTTT. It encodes CASRRDTEAFF. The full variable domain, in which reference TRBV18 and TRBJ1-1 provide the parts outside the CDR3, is NAGVMQNPRHLVRRRGQEARLRCSPMKGHSHVYWYRQLPEEGLKFMVYLQKENIIDESGMPKERFSAEFPKEGPSILRIQQVVRGDSAAYFCASRRDTEAFFGQGTRLTVV.